This T cell receptor (beta chain) was observed in a study of shared clonotypes between healthy human individuals. About the study: Those who served as donors were two women and a few men between the ages of 18 and 49. Whole-study findings and limits: Estimated richness was generally greater in naive than memory subsets. Naive CD4 clonotype sharing across a few donors was about 5%.

This clone was seen a single time. Its specificity is unknown. The input for sorted-subset replicate PCRs was approximately 200 ng DNA, tens of thousands of T cell genomes. The protocol was immunoSEQ multiplex PCR, while the TCRdb copy is restricted to in-frame clones and leaves out a portion. The data contain some 1,400,000 clones, over 95% of them singletons. The germline gives CDR1 SGHRS, CDR2 YFSETQ. This CDR3 is built from 18 residues. V lost 4 bases to trimming and J lost 5 bases; unmatched junction nucleotides: 11. The chain joins TRBV5-1 to TRBJ2-3; 15 bases align to TRBD2. Source material: naive CD4+ T cells sorted from blood. As to subset: CD45RA+ positively selected. The receptor was isolated from a man in his thirties or forties in good health. CDR3 residues: CASSNGGLAGGAGDTQYF. In DNA form, the CDR3 reads TGCGCCAGCAGCAACGGAGGACTAGCGGGAGGGGCGGGAGATACGCAGTATTTT.